These 3 T cell receptor beta chains originate from one sample sequenced in a study of OX40 agonist ivuxolimab in advanced cancers. Some clones are missing from TCRdb's copy, which holds only in-frame ones; the method was immunoSEQ multiplex PCR. Of roughly 51,000 clones in the sample, around 88% were seen once. Sample: CD4+ or CD8+ T cells sorted from blood, taken in a trial of the OX40 agonist ivuxolimab. These receptors came from an adult with an advanced solid tumor such as melanoma, head and neck, liver or kidney cancer.

V usage is TRBV7-6 and J usage is TRBJ2-2; D might be TRBD1 (5 bases). This CDR3 region has 14 residues. The germline V and J ends were trimmed by 5 bases and 7 bases, with 14 bases remaining between them. Germline V gives CDR1 SGHVS, CDR2 FNYEAQ. The CDR3 loop reads CASSQGTSSGELFF. The CDR3 DNA reads TGTGCCAGCAGCCAGGGCACTTCCAGCGGGGAGCTGTTTTTT.

The chain is built from TRBV5-8 and TRBJ1-3, with D hard to call. The CDR3 contains 15 residues. Per the germline V gene, CDR1 is SGHTS and CDR2 is YDEGEE. The ends were cut back, 2 bases at V and 0 bases at J, with 9 bases in the middle. The CDR3 region is CASSFSASSGNTIYF. CDR3 nucleotide sequence: TGTGCCAGCAGCTTTTCGGCCAGCTCTGGAAACACCATATATTTT.

The chain combines TRBV18 with TRBJ2-5, with 7 nucleotides matching TRBD1. The germline CDR1 and CDR2 sequences are KGHSH and LQKENI. Germline trimming cut 3 bases from V and 2 bases from J; bases unmatched to any gene: 6. The CDR3 consists of 15 residues. The chain's CDR3 is CASSPQRDSQETQYF. Here the CDR3 DNA reads TGTGCCAGCTCACCGCAGAGGGACAGTCAAGAGACCCAGTACTTC. The full variable domain, rest sourced from reference TRBV18 and TRBJ2-5, is NAGVMQNPRHLVRRRGQEARLRCSPMKGHSHVYWYRQLPEEGLKFMVYLQKENIIDESGMPKERFSAEFPKEGPSILRIQQVVRGDSAAYFCASSPQRDSQETQYFGPGTRLLVL.